The 10 T cell receptor beta chains listed next were all sequenced from one sample in a study of post-analysis software for immune sequencing data (dated by TCRdb to about 2015). Library preparation was by PCR. Sequencing used an Illumina HiSeq 2500. To reduce PCR and sequencing biases, unique molecular identifiers were built into the TCR beta cDNA libraries. TCRdb itself trimmed the public reads at Q25 with fastp, ran MiXCR and retained productive beta chains. Each CDR3 protein appears once, grouped with its most common genes and DNA. The sample table holds around 700,000 distinct CDR3 sequences, of which 55% to 60% were seen once. In total, the top ten clones hold around 10% of the sample. These receptors are not linked to any known antigen. Overall results and qualifications from the work: Patients showed significantly higher frequencies than controls for roughly five TRBV segments, among them TRBV5-6, TRBV5-1 and TRBV20-1.

Sequencing was performed on blood. The origin of the receptors is a girl aged 2-10 years with multiple sclerosis.

The genes are TRBV15 and TRBJ2-7, with D tentatively TRBD1 (6 bases). The CDR3 totals 13 residues. The V and J ends lost 0 bases and 5 bases respectively, with 8 bases between them. CDR1 LNHNV and CDR2 YYDKDF come from the germline V gene (reference sequence). The CDR3 protein is CATSRDRGDEQYF. For the CDR3, the DNA is TGTGCCACCAGCAGAGACAGGGGAGACGAGCAGTACTTC.

The chain has TRBV15 and TRBJ2-4, with no clear D. V was shortened by 5 bases and J by 1 base, with 6 bases between the two germline ends. The CDR3 runs to 13 residues. In germline, CDR1 is LNHNV, CDR2 YYDKDF (reference sequence). CDR3 DNA sequence: TGTGCCACCAGCGAACGGGCCAAAAACATTCAGTACTTC. It is translated as CATSERAKNIQYF.

This sequence joins TRBV4-1 and TRBJ2-4; D is possibly TRBD1 (5 bases). Germline assignment: CDR1 MGHRA and CDR2 YSYEKL. This CDR3 contains 17 residues. V lost 3 bases to trimming and J lost 1 base, with 16 bases between them. CDR3 region: CASSHPTGYGAKNIQYF. In DNA form, the CDR3 reads TGCGCCAGCAGCCACCCCACAGGATACGGGGCCAAAAACATTCAGTACTTC.

The chain is built from TRBV6-2 or TRBV6-3 and TRBJ2-7, with 9 bases fitting TRBD1. The CDR3 extends over 13 amino acids. V gave up 7 bases and J gave up 5 bases; unmatched junction bases: 6. Germline V gene sequence: CDR1 MNHEY, CDR2 SVGEGT. CDR3 amino acids: CASKGQGIDEQYF. The CDR3 bases are TGTGCCAGCAAAGGACAGGGGATCGACGAGCAGTACTTC.

The J gene is TRBJ1-1, the V gene TRBV20-1, with 8 bases identical to TRBD1. The V and J ends lost 5 bases and 1 base, in that order; junction bases with no gene match: 6. The germline V gene encodes CDR1 DFQATT and CDR2 SNEGSKA (reference sequence). The CDR3 has 14 residues. The CDR3 nucleotides read TGCAGTGCTGGGGACAGGAGGCAGAACACTGAAGCTTTCTTT. Its translation is CSAGDRRQNTEAFF.

CDR3 in amino acids: CASSSGALRGNDEQYF. Here the CDR3 DNA reads TGTGCCAGCAGCTCGGGCGCTTTGAGGGGTAACGACGAGCAGTACTTC. The chain carries TRBV5-4 and TRBJ2-1, with D perhaps TRBD1 or TRBD2 (5 bases each). The closer fit of TRBJ2-7 to the DNA end suggests the J call may be wrong. This CDR3 has 16 amino acids. Germline V gene lookup returns CDR1 SGHNT and CDR2 YYREEE (reference sequence).

Here the CDR3 DNA reads TGTGCCAGCAGCTTAGAACTCGAGCAGTACTTC. Translated, it gives CASSLELEQYF. V is TRBV7-9 and J is TRBJ2-7; D remains ambiguous. CDR1 is SEHNR and CDR2 is FQNEAQ in the germline V gene (reference sequence). Deletions cut 1 base from V and 6 bases from J, with 4 bases between. The CDR3 sequence is 11 residues long.

V usage is TRBV12-3 or TRBV12-4 and J usage is TRBJ1-1; 10 nucleotides align to TRBD1. The CDR3 loop spans 12 amino acids. V lost 6 bases to trimming and J lost 12 bases; unmatched junction nucleotides: 7. The CDR3 here is CASSKTGGGTFF. CDR3 DNA: TGTGCCAGCAGCAAGACAGGGGGCGGAACTTTCTTT.

Written as DNA, the CDR3 is TGTGCCAGCAGTTTACGTTCTCCTAAGAACACTGAAGCTTTCTTT. Protein sequence: CASSLRSPKNTEAFF. The chain combines TRBV12-3 or TRBV12-4 with TRBJ1-1, with D uncertain. The V gene lost 2 bases and the J gene lost 1 base, with 11 bases spanning the gap. The length of the CDR3 is 15 residues.

There are a few counts of this clonotype. This clone may be a read error of a much larger clone one base away. J is TRBJ2-1 and V is TRBV5-1; no firm D call. V lost 4 bases, J lost 9 bases, and 26 bases lay in between. CDR1 SGHRS and CDR2 YFSETQ come from the germline V gene. There are 17 residues in the CDR3. CDR3 protein: CASSPGVDAPVGGEQFF. In nucleotides, the CDR3 is TGCGCCAGCAGCCCCGGAGTGGACGCACCTGTTGGCGGTGAGCAGTTCTTC.